This T cell receptor beta chain was recorded in a study of long-term antiretroviral therapy in people with HIV (dated by TCRdb to between 2021 and 2024). Background on the whole study: Collection of the earliest samples took place about a decade ahead of the 2015 WHO recommendation for immediate ART, at a time when ART was typically delayed until CD4 counts fell. Of the roughly 32 participants with HIV, some 12 were female. This retrospective serial study examined whether starting ART and sustained HIV suppression were associated with changes in the composition and diversity of the TRB repertoire in peripheral blood. A total of 192 cryopreserved PBMC samples were contributed to the cohort by 30 adults with confirmed HIV infection, with samples collected serially over a mean of roughly six years (range 1-12). No cross-contamination during QIAcube processing was seen in test extractions of a monoclonal T-cell line run alongside 30 to 35 polyclonal samples.

With regard to this clone: It has no known antigen specificity. Base qualities are missing; no much larger clone stands one base away.

The immunoSEQ hsTCRB v3.0 assay was used at survey level resolution to sequence the TRB variable region. The target sequencing depth for TRB was roughly 35,000-55,000 T-cell genomes per sample. TRB libraries were pooled and sequenced on an Illumina MiSeq using a v3 150-cycle kit. On the authors' methods: Repertoire analysis ran in R within a reproducible Nextflow workflow covering QC, data transformation and analysis. LymphoSeq2, an R package for exploring AIRR-Seq data, was used to implement custom analyses. A few samples yielding fewer than 5000 total TRB sequences were excluded, leaving 150 to 200 analyzed HIV repertoires. Among the 188 retained HIV repertoires, 55 to 65 were collected before ART initiation and 120 to 140 were collected after ART initiation. Repertoires were downsampled to 5000 TRB nucleotide sequences, with summary statistics averaged over 100 downsampling iterations. The analysis kept only TRB sequences whose CDR3 regions were at least seven amino acids long. A Shannon entropy-derived clonality score and the Gini coefficient were used to measure diversity. In repertoire networks, the top 5000 CDR3 amino acid sequences were linked whenever an edit distance of one separated two sequences. GLIPH2 predicted antigen specificity groups and MHC restriction for TRB CDR3 amino acid sequences. CDR3 amino acid sequences were matched against VDJdb and McPAS-TCR to flag known CMV, EBV, HIV or tissue antigen associations. Pre-ART, post-ART and control groups were compared with Wilcoxon signed-rank tests and Holm-Bonferroni correction. In its TCRdb copy, this immuneACCESS table keeps in-frame sequences only and misses some clones. Where compared with another copy, unresolved V genes explain less than half of these, and the others have no known cause. That table furnishes V, J and clone size, whereas the DNA furnished D and trimming. For this sample the table gives more than 30,000 clones, of which 70% to 80% were detected only once. The ten top clones hold 3% to 4% of the sample.

Spanning cysteine to phenylalanine, the CDR3 consists of 15 amino acids. The only DNA kept is the CDR3, 45 bases in frame from the first base. V gives up 4 bases and J gives up 3 bases, and the segment between their germline ends measures 10 bases. CDR1 and CDR2, looked up from the germline V gene, are SGHAT and FQNNGV. Participants were included only if at least one PBMC sample before ART initiation and at least two post-ART samples were available. Treatment was received in the United States of America by all participants with HIV. Before DNA extraction, cryopreserved samples containing about 1-10 million PBMC were thawed and washed. At the time of the earliest PBMC sample for each participant with HIV, ages ranged from about 20 to 55 years. Each participant contributed PBMC samples from 1-4 timepoints before ART initiation and 2-8 timepoints after ART initiation, with a median of 7 samples. For every participant, serial HIV viral load, CD4+ T-cell count, ART history and demographic data were obtained. Genomic DNA was extracted from unsorted PBMC with a Qiagen kit on a QIAcube, processed in batches of 12 samples.

Beyond this particular receptor, the publication reports: Expanded TRB clones identified before ART initiation dominated the repertoire at all time points, although this dominance fluctuated and declined in many PLHIV after ART. Compared with controls, HIV repertoires had narrower CDR3 length ranges, and the network structure pointed to an antigen-experienced repertoire that shifted only slightly toward naive after ART. Since PBMC availability was limited, sequencing covered only the TCR beta chain, with no alpha chain pairing. The samples were dated from the mid-2000s to the late 2010s, and the ART regimens that were used may be less effective than current ART regimens. Starting ART was linked to a significant rise in TRB diversity, yet even after long-term ART the diversity remained significantly lower than in transplant donor controls. Because pre-ART samples had limited cell numbers, profiling was done on unsorted PBMC rather than on sorted CD4+ and CD8+ T cells. No data were available on ART adherence, viral resistance or therapy changes, limiting inferences about post-ART repertoire changes.

The starting material was unsorted PBMCs, obtained 1.9 years after starting antiretroviral therapy. The clonotype was recovered from a man between 18 and 29 years old with HIV. The V and J genes are TRBV11-2 and TRBJ2-6, with the D segment identity uncertain. The CDR3 here reads CASSSGYLGANVLTF. The DNA is TGTGCCAGCAGCTCCGGGTACCTTGGGGCCAACGTCCTGACTTTC.